The entry below gives a single TCR beta chain sequence along with its context. The protocol was immunoSEQ multiplex PCR, while the TCRdb copy is restricted to in-frame clones and leaves out a portion. The sample contains fewer than 50,000 clones, more than 75% of which appear only once. This specimen belongs to a study of OX40 agonist ivuxolimab in advanced cancers. This TCR was sampled from an adult with an advanced solid tumor such as melanoma, head and neck, liver or kidney cancer. The sequencing used CD4+ or CD8+ T cells sorted from blood, collected in a trial of the OX40 agonist ivuxolimab.

CDR3 in DNA: TGTGCCAGCAGTCCGACAGGACAAAATCAGCCCCAGCATTTT. It is translated as CASSPTGQNQPQHF. The chain employs TRBV6-6 and TRBJ1-5, with D possibly matching TRBD1 (6 bases). Germline V gene sequence: CDR1 MNHNY, CDR2 SVGAGI (reference sequence). The ends were cut back, 5 bases at V and 4 bases at J, with 12 bases in the middle. This CDR3 is 14 amino acids long.